The clone carrying this T cell receptor (beta chain) was seen a single time. Noted time point: new active TB diagnosis, blood taken before or within 7 days of starting treatment. This sample is part of a study of T cells in tuberculosis. Generated by immunoSEQ multiplex PCR, the TCRdb table keeps only in-frame clones and is missing some. The sample holds about 38,000 clones; 94% are singletons and the top ten take around 4.7%. The junction had 11 bases not matched to a gene; V was cut back by 8 bases and J by 3 bases. The CDR3 is made up of 16 amino acids. CDR1 is MNHEY and CDR2 is SMNVEV in the germline V gene (reference sequence).

This clonotype was sampled from an adult with tuberculosis. The sequences come from PBMCs, collected at tuberculosis diagnosis. The gene calls are TRBV27 and TRBJ2-3; 10 nucleotides align to TRBD2. The CDR3 loop reads CASSLQRGGKTDTQYF. DNA of the CDR3: TGTGCCAGCTCATTGCAGCGGGGGGGCAAGACAGATACGCAGTATTTT.